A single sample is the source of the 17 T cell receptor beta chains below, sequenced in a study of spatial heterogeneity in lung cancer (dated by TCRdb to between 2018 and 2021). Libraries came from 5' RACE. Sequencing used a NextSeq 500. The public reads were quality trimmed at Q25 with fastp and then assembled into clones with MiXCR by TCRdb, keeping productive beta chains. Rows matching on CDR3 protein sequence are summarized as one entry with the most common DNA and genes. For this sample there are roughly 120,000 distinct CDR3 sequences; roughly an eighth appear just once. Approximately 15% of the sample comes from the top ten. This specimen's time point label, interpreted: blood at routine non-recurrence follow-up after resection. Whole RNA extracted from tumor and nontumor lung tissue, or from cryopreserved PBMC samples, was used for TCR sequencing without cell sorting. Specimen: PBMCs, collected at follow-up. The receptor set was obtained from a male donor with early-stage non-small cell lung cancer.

CDR3 coding DNA: TGTGCCAGCAGGGCCGGGACAGGACAAGAGACCCAGTACTTC. Protein: CASRAGTGQETQYF. V gene TRBV12-3 or TRBV12-4 combines with J gene TRBJ2-5; TRBD1 matches at 8 bases. CDR3 length: 14 amino acids. J gave up 2 bases and V 6 bases, and 5 bases lay outside the gene matches.

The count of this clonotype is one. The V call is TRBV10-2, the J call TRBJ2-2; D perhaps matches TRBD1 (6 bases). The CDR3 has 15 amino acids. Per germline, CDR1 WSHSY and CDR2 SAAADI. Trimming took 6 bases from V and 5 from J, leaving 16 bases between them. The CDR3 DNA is TGCGCCAGCAGAGTCGGGACATCGGGGACCGGGGAGCTGTTTTTT. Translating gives CASRVGTSGTGELFF.

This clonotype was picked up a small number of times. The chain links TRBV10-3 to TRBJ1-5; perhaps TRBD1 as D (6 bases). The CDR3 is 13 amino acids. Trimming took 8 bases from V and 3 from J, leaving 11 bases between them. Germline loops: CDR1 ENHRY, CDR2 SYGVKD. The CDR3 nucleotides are TGTGCCATCCGGGACACATCCAATCAGCCCCAGCATTTT. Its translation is CAIRDTSNQPQHF.

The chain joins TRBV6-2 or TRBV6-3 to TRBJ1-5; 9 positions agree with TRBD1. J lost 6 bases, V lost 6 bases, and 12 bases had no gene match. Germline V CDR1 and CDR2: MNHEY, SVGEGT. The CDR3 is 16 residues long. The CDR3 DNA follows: TGTGCCAGCAGCTGGACGCCCGGGACAGGGTCTCAGCCCCAGCATTTT. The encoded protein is CASSWTPGTGSQPQHF.

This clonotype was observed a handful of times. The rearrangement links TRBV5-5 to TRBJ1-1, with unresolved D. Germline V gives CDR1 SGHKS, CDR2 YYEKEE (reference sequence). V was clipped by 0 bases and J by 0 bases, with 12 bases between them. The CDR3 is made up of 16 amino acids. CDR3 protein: CASSLDVTYMNTEAFF. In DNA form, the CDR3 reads TGTGCCAGCAGCTTGGATGTGACATATATGAACACTGAAGCTTTCTTT. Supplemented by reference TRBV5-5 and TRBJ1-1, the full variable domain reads DAGVTQSPTHLIKTRGQQVTLRCSPISGHKSVSWYQQVLGQGPQFIFQYYEKEERGRGNFPDRFSARQFPNYSSELNVNALLLGDSALYLCASSLDVTYMNTEAFFGQGTRLTVV.

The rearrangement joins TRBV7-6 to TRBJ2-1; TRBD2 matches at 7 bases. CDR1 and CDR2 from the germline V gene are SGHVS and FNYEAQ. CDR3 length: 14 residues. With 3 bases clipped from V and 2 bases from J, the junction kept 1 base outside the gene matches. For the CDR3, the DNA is TGTGCCAGCAGCTTTGGGGGGGCCTACAATGAGCAGTTCTTC. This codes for CASSFGGAYNEQFF.

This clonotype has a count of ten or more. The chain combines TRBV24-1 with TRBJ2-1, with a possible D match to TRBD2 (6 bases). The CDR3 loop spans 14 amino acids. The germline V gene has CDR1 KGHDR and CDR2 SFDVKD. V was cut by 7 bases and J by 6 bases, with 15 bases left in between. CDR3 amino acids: CATSSAGTPNEQFF. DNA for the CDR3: TGTGCCACCAGCAGTGCCGGGACTCCCAATGAGCAGTTCTTC.

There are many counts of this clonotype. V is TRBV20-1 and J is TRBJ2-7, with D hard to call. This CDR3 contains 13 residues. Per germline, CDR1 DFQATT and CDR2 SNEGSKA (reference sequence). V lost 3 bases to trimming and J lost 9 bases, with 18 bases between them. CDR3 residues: CSARRQYSTVQYF. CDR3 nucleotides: TGCAGTGCTAGGCGTCAGTATTCTACGGTGCAGTACTTC.

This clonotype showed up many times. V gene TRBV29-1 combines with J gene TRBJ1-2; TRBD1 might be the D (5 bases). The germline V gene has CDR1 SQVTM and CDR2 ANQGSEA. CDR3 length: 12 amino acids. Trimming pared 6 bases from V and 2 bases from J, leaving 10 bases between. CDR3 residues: CSVRGQNYGYTF. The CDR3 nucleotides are TGCAGCGTAAGAGGACAAAACTATGGCTACACCTTC.

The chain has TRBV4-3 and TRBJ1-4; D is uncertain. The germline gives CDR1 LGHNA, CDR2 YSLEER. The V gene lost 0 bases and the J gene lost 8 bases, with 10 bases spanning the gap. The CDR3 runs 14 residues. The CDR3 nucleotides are TGCGCCAGCAGCCAAGATAGTCACGGGGAAAAACTGTTTTTT. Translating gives CASSQDSHGEKLFF.

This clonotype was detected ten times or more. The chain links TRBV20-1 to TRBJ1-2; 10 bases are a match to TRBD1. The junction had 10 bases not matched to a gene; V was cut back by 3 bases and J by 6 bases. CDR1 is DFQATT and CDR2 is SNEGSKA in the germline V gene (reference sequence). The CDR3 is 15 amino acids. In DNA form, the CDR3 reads TGCAGTGCTAGGGAGTTGACAGGGGGCGCGGATGGCTACACCTTC. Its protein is CSARELTGGADGYTF.

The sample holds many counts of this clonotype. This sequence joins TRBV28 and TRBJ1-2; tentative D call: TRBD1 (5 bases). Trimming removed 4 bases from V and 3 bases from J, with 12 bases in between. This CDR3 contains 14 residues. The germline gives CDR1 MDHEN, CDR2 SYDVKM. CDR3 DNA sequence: TGTGCCAGCAGTTCAGGGTATCGGGACTATGGCTACACCTTC. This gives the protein CASSSGYRDYGYTF.

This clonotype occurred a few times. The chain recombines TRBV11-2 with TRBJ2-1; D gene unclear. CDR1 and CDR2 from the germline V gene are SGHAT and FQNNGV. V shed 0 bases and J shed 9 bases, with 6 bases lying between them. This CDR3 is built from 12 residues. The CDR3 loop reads CASSLDQAEQFF. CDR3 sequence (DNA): TGTGCCAGCAGCTTAGACCAGGCTGAGCAGTTCTTC.

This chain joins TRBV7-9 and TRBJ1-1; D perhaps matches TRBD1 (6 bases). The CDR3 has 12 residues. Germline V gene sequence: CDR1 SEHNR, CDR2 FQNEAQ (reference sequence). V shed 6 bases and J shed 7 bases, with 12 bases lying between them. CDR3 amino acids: CASRLRGGEAFF. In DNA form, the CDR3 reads TGTGCCAGCAGATTAAGGGGGGGTGAAGCTTTCTTT.

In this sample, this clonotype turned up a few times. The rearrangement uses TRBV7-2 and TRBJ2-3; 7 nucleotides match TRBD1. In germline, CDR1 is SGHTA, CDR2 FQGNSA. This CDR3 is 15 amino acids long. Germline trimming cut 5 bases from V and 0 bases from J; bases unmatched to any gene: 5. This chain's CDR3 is CASSRRQGSTDTQYF. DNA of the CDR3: TGTGCCAGCAGCCGAAGACAGGGCAGCACAGATACGCAGTATTTT.

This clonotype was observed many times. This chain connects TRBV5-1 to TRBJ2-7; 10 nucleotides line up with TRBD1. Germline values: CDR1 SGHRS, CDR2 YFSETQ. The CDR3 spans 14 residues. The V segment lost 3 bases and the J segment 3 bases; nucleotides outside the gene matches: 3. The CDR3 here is CASSSGTGDYEQYF. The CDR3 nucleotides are TGCGCCAGCAGCTCCGGGACAGGGGACTACGAGCAGTACTTC. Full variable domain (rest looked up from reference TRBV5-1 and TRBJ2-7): KAGVTQTPRYLIKTRGQQVTLSCSPISGHRSVSWYQQTPGQGLQFLFEYFSETQRNKGNFPGRFSGRQFSNSRSEMNVSTLELGDSALYLCASSSGTGDYEQYFGPGTRLTVT.

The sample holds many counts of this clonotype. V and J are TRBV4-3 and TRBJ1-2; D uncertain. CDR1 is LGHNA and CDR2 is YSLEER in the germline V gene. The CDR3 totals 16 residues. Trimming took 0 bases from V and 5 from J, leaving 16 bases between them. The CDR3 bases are TGCGCCAGCAGCCAAGATTTTCGGACTGCCGGATATGGCTACACCTTC. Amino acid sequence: CASSQDFRTAGYGYTF.